The following is a T cell receptor (beta chain) sequence with its context. The data were obtained in a study of blood T cell repertoires in COVID-19. As for the study in general: Donors in the United States, Italy and Spain gave samples during acute or convalescent COVID-19. PBMCs, B-cell-depleted T cells, or T cells provided the cDNA or gDNA that made up the material.

In the source study's methods: Estimation of nucleated cell counts relied on the amplification of reference gene primers. Sequenced by immunoSEQ multiplex PCR; TCRdb stores in-frame clones only, minus some. V, J and clone size were drawn from that table, and D and trimming were deduced from the DNA. The table has fewer than 250,000 clones, about 87% seen once; the top ten hold over 1.5%. V trimming: 4 bases; J trimming: 6 bases; junction bases outside the gene matches: 7. The germline V gene encodes CDR1 SGHTA and CDR2 FQGTGA. The CDR3 spans 15 residues. Sequencing was done on a sample of peripheral blood. The chain recombines TRBV7-3 with TRBJ2-3, with 10 positions matching TRBD2. The source of this sequence is a man between 65 and 80 years old with acute or convalescent COVID-19. CDR3 nucleotides: TGTGCCAGCAGCTCGTCTAGCGGGAGAGGGGATACGCAGTATTTT. Translation gives CASSSSSGRGDTQYF.